This is a list of T cell receptor beta chains from one sample in a study of blood T cells in healthy people across ages. Using its own MiXCR run on the 5' RACE reads, TCRdb lists one record per CDR3 protein. The table lists hundreds of thousands of distinct CDR3 sequences, around half of them singletons. Sequenced: blood. These receptors all stem from a woman aged 60 to 75 in good health. CDR3s include the opening cysteine and the closing phenylalanine or tryptophan. Clone size, where shown, is once, few, many, or a class for clones that have expanded.

abundance: many; v_gene: TRBV20-1; len: 12; j_gene: TRBJ2-7; CDR3aa: CSASGSTYEQYF
abundance: NA; v_gene: TRBV12-3/TRBV12-4; len: 14; j_gene: TRBJ1-2; CDR3aa: CASSTSITSQGYTF
abundance: few; v_gene: TRBV27; len: 15; j_gene: TRBJ2-1; CDR3aa: CASNSQGLGGNEQFF
abundance: many; v_gene: TRBV7-2; len: 12; j_gene: TRBJ2-5; CDR3aa: CASSRQVETQYF
abundance: once; v_gene: TRBV12-3/TRBV12-4; len: 17; j_gene: TRBJ2-5; CDR3aa: CASSWPFSGRAGETQYF
abundance: many; v_gene: TRBV7-9; len: 13; j_gene: TRBJ2-3; CDR3aa: CASGRQLTDTQYF
abundance: once; v_gene: TRBV25-1; len: 15; j_gene: TRBJ1-4; CDR3aa: CASSGGGSGNEKLFF
abundance: few; v_gene: TRBV10-3; len: 16; j_gene: NA; CDR3aa: CATRRGEGSSYNEQYF
abundance: NA; v_gene: TRBV7-9; len: 17; j_gene: TRBJ1-1; CDR3aa: CASSPGGTGGSNTEAFF
abundance: few; v_gene: TRBV2; len: 13; j_gene: TRBJ1-2; CDR3aa: CASSDAISYGYTF
abundance: few; v_gene: TRBV29-1; len: 10; j_gene: TRBJ1-1; CDR3aa: CSGGEEEAFF
abundance: many; v_gene: TRBV27; len: 13; j_gene: TRBJ2-7; CDR3aa: CAGPGASSNEQYF
abundance: few; v_gene: TRBV18; len: 15; j_gene: TRBJ2-5; CDR3aa: CASSPITGLQETQYF